What follows are 6 T cell receptor beta chains derived from one specimen sequenced in a study of blood T cell repertoires in COVID-19. Generated by immunoSEQ multiplex PCR, the TCRdb table keeps only in-frame clones and is missing some. The sample carries under 200,000 clones, over 65% recorded once. Sequencing input: peripheral blood. The receptors stem from a man aged 55 to 69 with acute or convalescent COVID-19.

The sample holds one count of this clone. The rearrangement uses TRBV9 and TRBJ2-7; a possible D gene is TRBD2 (5 bases). CDR1 is SGDLS and CDR2 is YYNGEE in the germline V gene. CDR3 length: 15 amino acids. V lost 0 bases to trimming and J lost 0 bases, with 10 bases between them. CDR3 DNA: TGTGCCAGCAGCGTAGCTCTAGGGAGCTCCTACGAGCAGTACTTC. This codes for CASSVALGSSYEQYF.

The genes are TRBV2 and TRBJ1-1, with TRBD1 as a possible D gene (5 bases). V gave up 2 bases and J gave up 7 bases, with 11 bases separating them. This CDR3 has 13 residues. Germline V gene sequence: CDR1 SNHLY, CDR2 FYNNEI. DNA for the CDR3: TGTGCCAGCAGTGAATGGGGAGGGGTTGAAGCTTTCTTT. Amino acids: CASSEWGGVEAFF.

This rearrangement joins TRBV18 to TRBJ2-2, with a possible D match to TRBD2 (6 bases). The V gene's germline CDR1 is KGHSH and CDR2 LQKENI. The CDR3 runs 15 residues. The V end lost 3 bases, the J end lost 5 bases, and 13 bases lay between the germline ends. The CDR3 DNA sequence: TGTGCCAGCTCACCCCGCGGGGACGATACCGGGGAGCTGTTTTTT. It translates to CASSPRGDDTGELFF.

The chain recombines TRBV16 with TRBJ1-1; D not certain. The V end lost 0 bases, the J end lost 1 base, and 12 bases lay between the germline ends. Germline V gene data show CDR1 as KGHSY and CDR2 as FQNENV. The CDR3 has 16 amino acids. CDR3 coding DNA: TGTGCCAGCAGCCAATCATCGCGCTCGGGGAACACTGAAGCTTTCTTT. This codes for CASSQSSRSGNTEAFF. Combining the CDR3 with reference TRBV16 and TRBJ1-1 gives the whole variable domain GEEVAQTPKHLVRGEGQKAKLYCAPIKGHSYVFWYQQVLKNEFKFLISFQNENVFDETGMPKERFSAKCLPNSPCSLEIQATKLEDSAVYFCASSQSSRSGNTEAFFGQGTRLTVV.

V is TRBV13 and J is TRBJ1-5; 7 bases fit TRBD1. Germline V lookup: CDR1 PRHDT, CDR2 FYEKMQ (reference sequence). The junction had 0 bases not matched to a gene; V was cut back by 4 bases and J by 0 bases. The CDR3 contains 14 residues. The CDR3 DNA sequence: TGTGCCAGCAGCTACAGGGGTAGCAATCAGCCCCAGCATTTT. This gives the protein CASSYRGSNQPQHF. Filled out from reference TRBV13 and TRBJ1-5, the complete variable domain reads AAGVIQSPRHLIKEKRETATLKCYPIPRHDTVYWYQQGPGQDPQFLISFYEKMQSDKGSIPDRFSAQQFSDYHSELNMSSLELGDSALYFCASSYRGSNQPQHFGDGTRLSIL.

The chain uses TRBV7-2 and TRBJ1-1; a weak D match, TRBD1 (6 bases). The CDR3 is 12 residues long. The germline V and J ends were trimmed by 5 bases and 6 bases, with 10 bases remaining between them. CDR1 and CDR2 (germline): SGHTA, FQGNSA. The CDR3 coding sequence is TGTGCCAGCAGCGCGAACAGGGCTGAAGCTTTCTTT. It translates to CASSANRAEAFF.